This is a list of T cell receptor beta chains from one sample in a study of cytomegalovirus exposure and HLA in healthy donors. Produced via immunoSEQ multiplex PCR; TCRdb's table is partial and in-frame only. The repertoire holds about 180,000 clones, just over 75% seen once, with 3% to 4.5% in the top ten. The material sequenced was PBMCs. The receptor set was obtained from a woman aged 55-75 years in good health and CMV-seropositive. Both conserved end residues are part of each CDR3. D genes are given only for firm matches. Size is stated for part of the rows, as once, few or many counts, or as a class when the clone is expanded.

J gene,D gene,clone size,V gene,CDR3 protein,CDR3 DNA
TRBJ2-1,TRBD1,.,TRBV19,CASSVSRTGGNEQFF,TGTGCCAGTAGTGTCTCGAGGACAGGGGGCAATGAGCAGTTCTTC
TRBJ2-1,.,.,TRBV21-1,CASSIAFGTGELSEQFF,TGTGCCAGCAGCATAGCCTTTGGGACAGGGGAGTTATCTGAGCAGTTCTTC
TRBJ1-1,.,.,TRBV2,CASYREGAFF,TGTGCCAGCTATAGGGAGGGAGCTTTCTTT
TRBJ2-7,.,.,TRBV10-3,CATSEATTSSYEQYF,TGTGCCACCTCAGAGGCCACTACTAGTTCCTACGAGCAGTACTTC
TRBJ2-7,.,.,TRBV21-1,CASSKALAGEGAEQYF,TGTGCCAGCAGCAAAGCGCTCGCGGGAGAAGGGGCCGAGCAGTACTTC
TRBJ1-5,.,.,TRBV19,CASSTKQGSNQPQHF,TGTGCCAGTAGTACAAAACAGGGTTCGAATCAGCCCCAGCATTTT
TRBJ2-1,TRBD2,.,TRBV6-5,CASSYSASGYYNEQFF,TGTGCCAGCAGTTACTCGGCTAGCGGATACTACAATGAGCAGTTCTTC
TRBJ1-2,.,once,TRBV21-1,CASSKVGQDLFDNYGYTF,TGTGCCAGCAGCAAAGTTGGACAGGATCTTTTTGATAACTATGGCTACACCTTC
TRBJ1-2,.,.,TRBV2,CVSIDRKLANYGYTF,TGTGTCAGCATAGACAGAAAGTTAGCTAACTATGGCTACACCTTC
TRBJ2-1,.,.,TRBV19,CASSIRGSVINEQFF,TGTGCCAGTAGTATACGTGGGAGTGTTATCAATGAGCAGTTCTTC